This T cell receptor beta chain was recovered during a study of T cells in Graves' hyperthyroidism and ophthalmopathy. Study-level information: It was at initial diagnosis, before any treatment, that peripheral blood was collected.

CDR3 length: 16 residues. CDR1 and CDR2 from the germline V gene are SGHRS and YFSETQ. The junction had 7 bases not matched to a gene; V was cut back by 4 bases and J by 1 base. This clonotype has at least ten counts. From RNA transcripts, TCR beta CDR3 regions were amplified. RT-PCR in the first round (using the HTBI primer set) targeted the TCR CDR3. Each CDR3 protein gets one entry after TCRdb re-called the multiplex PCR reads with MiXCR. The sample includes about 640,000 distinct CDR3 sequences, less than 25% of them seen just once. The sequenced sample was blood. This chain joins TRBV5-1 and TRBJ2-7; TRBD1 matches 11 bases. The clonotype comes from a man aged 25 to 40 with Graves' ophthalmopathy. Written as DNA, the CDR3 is TGCGCCAGCAGCACAGCCGGGACAGGGGGTTCCTACGAGCAGTACTTC. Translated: CASSTAGTGGSYEQYF.